A selection of T cell receptor beta chains follows, all from one sample in a study of shared clonotypes between healthy human individuals. Profiling relied on immunoSEQ multiplex PCR, and the TCRdb table lists in-frame clones only, not all of them. Of 640,000 or so clones listed, about two thirds are singletons. What was sequenced was memory CD4+ T cells sorted from blood. All receptors derive from a woman in her twenties or thirties in good health. The CDR3 runs from the conserved cysteine through the conserved F or W. A D gene is named only where the DNA matches it firmly. Size tells how often a clone was seen (once, few, many) or the class of an expanded clone, and some rows leave it out.

D gene	clone size	V gene	J gene	CDR3 protein	CDR3 DNA
TRBD2	NA	TRBV4-2	TRBJ2-3	CASSQGFGTSAFVTQYF	TGTGCCAGCAGCCAGGGCTTCGGGACTAGCGCCTTTGTTACGCAGTATTTT
NA	few	TRBV6-4	TRBJ1-5	CASSEPEQPQHF	TGTGCCAGCAGTGAACCAGAGCAGCCCCAGCATTTT
NA	NA	TRBV7-2	TRBJ2-7	CASSTGRMAEQYF	TGTGCCAGCAGCACGGGACGGATGGCCGAGCAGTACTTC
NA	NA	TRBV5-4	TRBJ2-5	CASSRHQGETQYF	TGTGCCAGCAGCCGGCACCAGGGGGAGACCCAGTACTTC
NA	few	TRBV30	TRBJ1-5	CAWARDSNQPQHF	TGTGCCTGGGCCAGGGACAGCAATCAGCCCCAGCATTTT
NA	NA	TRBV10-1	TRBJ2-2	CASRGQVRRNTGELFF	TGCGCCAGCAGGGGTCAGGTCCGGCGGAACACCGGGGAGCTGTTTTTT
NA	NA	TRBV6-4	TRBJ2-3	CASSELADGTDTQYF	TGTGCCAGCAGTGAGCTTGCGGACGGCACAGATACGCAGTATTTT
TRBD2	NA	TRBV5-1	TRBJ2-5	CASSLTPAGLQETQYF	TGCGCCAGCAGCTTGACACCAGCGGGACTCCAAGAGACCCAGTACTTC
TRBD2	NA	TRBV19	TRBJ2-2	CASSNSGTNTGELFF	TGTGCCAGTAGTAATAGCGGGACGAACACCGGGGAGCTGTTTTTT
TRBD2	NA	TRBV2	TRBJ2-7	CASRETSLWEQYF	TGTGCCAGCAGAGAGACTAGCTTGTGGGAGCAGTACTTC
NA	NA	TRBV2	TRBJ2-7	CASRIGTAGPAEQYF	TGTGCCAGCAGGATCGGGACCGCAGGACCGGCCGAGCAGTACTTC
TRBD1	NA	TRBV6-6	TRBJ1-1	CASSKGQAVNTEAFF	TGTGCCAGCAGTAAAGGACAGGCCGTGAACACTGAAGCTTTCTTT
TRBD2	NA	TRBV7-2	TRBJ2-7	CASSFAGTSGSSYEQYF	TGTGCCAGCAGCTTTGCAGGGACTAGCGGGAGCTCCTACGAGCAGTACTTC
NA	NA	TRBV18	TRBJ1-4	CASSPPGWGRGEKLFF	TGTGCCAGCTCACCACCGGGCTGGGGACGAGGTGAAAAACTGTTTTTT